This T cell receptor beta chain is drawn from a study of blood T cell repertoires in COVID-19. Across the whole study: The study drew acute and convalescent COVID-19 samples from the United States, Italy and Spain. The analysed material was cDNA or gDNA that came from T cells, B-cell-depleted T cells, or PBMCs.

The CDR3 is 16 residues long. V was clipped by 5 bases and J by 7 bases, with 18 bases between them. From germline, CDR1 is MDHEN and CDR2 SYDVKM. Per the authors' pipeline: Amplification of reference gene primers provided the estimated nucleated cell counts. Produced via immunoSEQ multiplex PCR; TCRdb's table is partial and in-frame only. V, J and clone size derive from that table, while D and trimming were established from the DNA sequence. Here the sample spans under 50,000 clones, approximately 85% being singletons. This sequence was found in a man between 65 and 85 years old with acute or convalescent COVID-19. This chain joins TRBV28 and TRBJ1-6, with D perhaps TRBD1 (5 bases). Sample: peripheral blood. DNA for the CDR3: TGTGCCAGCAGTCCCCGCGGGAGGGGCGGAAATTCACCCCTCCACTTT. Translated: CASSPRGRGGNSPLHF.